The rows below give T cell receptor beta chains drawn from one sample of a study of control samples from healthy donors and cancer patients. Using immunoSEQ multiplex PCR, the repertoire was profiled, and TCRdb retains in-frame clones only, with some absent. The sample gives some 73,000 clones, about 95% of which show up once; 6% to 8% is in the top ten. The sample comprised blood. The receptors shown here come from a woman in her forties in good health. Both conserved end residues are part of each CDR3. Fields, in order: V gene, clone size, J gene, CDR3 protein. The size field is filled for only some rows; it gives once, few, many or a size class.

V gene: TRBV9
clone size: -
J gene: TRBJ1-1
CDR3 protein: CASSVEDRQMNTEAFF

V gene: TRBV6-2/TRBV6-3
clone size: -
J gene: TRBJ2-1
CDR3 protein: CASSYSGSGGFNEQFF

V gene: TRBV6-6
clone size: once
J gene: TRBJ2-7
CDR3 protein: CASSYVDRGSYEQYF

V gene: TRBV21-1
clone size: -
J gene: TRBJ1-1
CDR3 protein: CASTGGKKNTEAFF

V gene: TRBV6-4
clone size: -
J gene: TRBJ1-1
CDR3 protein: CASRQTGTDWEAFF

V gene: TRBV6-5
clone size: -
J gene: TRBJ2-5
CDR3 protein: CASRRESGETQYF

V gene: TRBV13
clone size: -
J gene: TRBJ2-1
CDR3 protein: CASSPGTGDDNEQFF

V gene: TRBV4-1
clone size: -
J gene: TRBJ1-4
CDR3 protein: CASSHPGTGNEKLFF

V gene: TRBV28
clone size: -
J gene: TRBJ1-5
CDR3 protein: CASSWRGTNQPQHF

V gene: TRBV18
clone size: -
J gene: TRBJ2-2
CDR3 protein: CASSLGTGDTGELFF

V gene: TRBV2
clone size: once
J gene: TRBJ1-5
CDR3 protein: CASRPGDLSDQPQHF

V gene: TRBV6-5
clone size: -
J gene: TRBJ2-7
CDR3 protein: CASRRQTGGGYEQYF

V gene: TRBV24-1
clone size: -
J gene: TRBJ2-2
CDR3 protein: CATSDNRDTGELFF

V gene: TRBV19
clone size: -
J gene: TRBJ2-2
CDR3 protein: CASSMEGTNTGELFF

V gene: TRBV4-3
clone size: -
J gene: TRBJ2-1
CDR3 protein: CASSPERGPDNEQFF

V gene: TRBV5-6
clone size: -
J gene: TRBJ2-7
CDR3 protein: CASRQAGLFPYEQYF

V gene: TRBV5-1
clone size: -
J gene: TRBJ1-5
CDR3 protein: CASSLGGRSYQPQHF